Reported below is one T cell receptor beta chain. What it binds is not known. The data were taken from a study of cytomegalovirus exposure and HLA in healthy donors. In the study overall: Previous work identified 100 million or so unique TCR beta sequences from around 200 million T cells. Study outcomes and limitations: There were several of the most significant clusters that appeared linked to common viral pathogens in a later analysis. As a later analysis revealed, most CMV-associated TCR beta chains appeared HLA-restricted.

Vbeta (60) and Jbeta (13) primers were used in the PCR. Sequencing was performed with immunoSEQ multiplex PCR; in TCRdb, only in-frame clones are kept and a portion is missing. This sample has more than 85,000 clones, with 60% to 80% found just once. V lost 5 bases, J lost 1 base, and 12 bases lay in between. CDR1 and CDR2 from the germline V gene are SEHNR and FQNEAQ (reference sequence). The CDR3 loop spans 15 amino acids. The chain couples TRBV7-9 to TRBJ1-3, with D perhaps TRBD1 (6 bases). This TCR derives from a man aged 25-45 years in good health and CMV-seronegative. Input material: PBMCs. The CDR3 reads CASSPRGGSGNTIYF. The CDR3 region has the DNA TGTGCCAGCAGCCCCCGAGGGGGTTCTGGAAACACCATATATTTT. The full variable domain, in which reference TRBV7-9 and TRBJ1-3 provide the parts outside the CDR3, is DTGVSQNPRHKITKRGQNVTFRCDPISEHNRLYWYRQTLGQGPEFLTYFQNEAQLEKSRLLSDRFSAERPKGSFSTLEIQRTEQGDSAMYLCASSPRGGSGNTIYFGEGSWLTVV.